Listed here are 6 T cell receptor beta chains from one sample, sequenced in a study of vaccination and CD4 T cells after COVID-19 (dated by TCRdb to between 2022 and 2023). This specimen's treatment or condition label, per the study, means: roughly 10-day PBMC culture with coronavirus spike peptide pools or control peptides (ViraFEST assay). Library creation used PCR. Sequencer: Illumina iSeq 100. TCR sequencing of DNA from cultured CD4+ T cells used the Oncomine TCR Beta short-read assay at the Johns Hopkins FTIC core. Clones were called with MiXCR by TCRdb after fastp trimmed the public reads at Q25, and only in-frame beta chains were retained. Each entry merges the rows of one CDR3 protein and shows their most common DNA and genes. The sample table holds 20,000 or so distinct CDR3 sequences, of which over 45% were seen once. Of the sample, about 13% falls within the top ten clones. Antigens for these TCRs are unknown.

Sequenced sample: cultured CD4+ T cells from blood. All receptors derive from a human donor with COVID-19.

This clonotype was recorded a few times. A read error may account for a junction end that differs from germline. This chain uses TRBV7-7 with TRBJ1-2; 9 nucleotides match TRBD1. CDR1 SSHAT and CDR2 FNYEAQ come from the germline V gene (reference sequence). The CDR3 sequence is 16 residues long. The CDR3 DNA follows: TGTGCTAGCAGCTTAAACCGGGACAGGGTGGACCTAGGCTACACCTTC. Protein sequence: CASSLNRDRVDLGYTF. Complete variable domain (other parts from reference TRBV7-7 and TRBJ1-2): GAGVSQSPRYKVTKRGQDVTLRCDPISSHATLYWYQQALGQGPEFLTYFNYEAQPDKSGLPSDRFSAERPEGSISTLTIQRTEQRDSAMYRCASSLNRDRVDLGYTFGSGTRLTVV.

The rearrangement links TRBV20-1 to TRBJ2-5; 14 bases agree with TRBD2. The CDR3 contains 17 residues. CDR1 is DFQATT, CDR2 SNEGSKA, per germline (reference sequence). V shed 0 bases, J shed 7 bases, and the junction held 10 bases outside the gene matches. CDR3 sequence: CSAREAGTSGGRGTQYF. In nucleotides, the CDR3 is TGCAGTGCTAGAGAGGCAGGGACTAGCGGGGGTCGGGGGACCCAGTACTTC.

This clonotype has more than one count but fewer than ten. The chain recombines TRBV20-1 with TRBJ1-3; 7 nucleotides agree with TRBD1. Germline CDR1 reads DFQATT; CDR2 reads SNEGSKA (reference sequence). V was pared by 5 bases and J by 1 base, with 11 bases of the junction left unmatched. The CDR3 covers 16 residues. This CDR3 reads CSARGTAPQSGNTIYF. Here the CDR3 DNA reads TGCAGTGCTCGGGGGACAGCGCCTCAATCTGGAAACACCATATATTTT.

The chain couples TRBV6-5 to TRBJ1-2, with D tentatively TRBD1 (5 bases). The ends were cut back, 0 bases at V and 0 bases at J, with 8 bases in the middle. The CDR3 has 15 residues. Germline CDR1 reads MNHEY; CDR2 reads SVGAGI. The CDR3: CASSYSGAANYGYTF. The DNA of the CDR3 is TGTGCCAGCAGTTACTCCGGGGCTGCTAACTATGGCTACACCTTC.

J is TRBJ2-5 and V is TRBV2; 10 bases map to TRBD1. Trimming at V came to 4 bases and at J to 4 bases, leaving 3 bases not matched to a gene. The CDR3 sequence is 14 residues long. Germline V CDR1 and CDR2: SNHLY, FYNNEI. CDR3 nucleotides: TGTGCCAGCAGTGGATGGACAGGGGGAGAGACCCAGTACTTC. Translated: CASSGWTGGETQYF.

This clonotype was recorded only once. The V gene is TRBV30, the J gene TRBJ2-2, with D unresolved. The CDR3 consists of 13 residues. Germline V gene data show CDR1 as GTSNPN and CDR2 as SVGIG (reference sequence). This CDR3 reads CAREKANTGELFF. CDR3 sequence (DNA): TGTGCACGCGAAAAGGCGAACACCGGGGAGCTGTTTTTT.